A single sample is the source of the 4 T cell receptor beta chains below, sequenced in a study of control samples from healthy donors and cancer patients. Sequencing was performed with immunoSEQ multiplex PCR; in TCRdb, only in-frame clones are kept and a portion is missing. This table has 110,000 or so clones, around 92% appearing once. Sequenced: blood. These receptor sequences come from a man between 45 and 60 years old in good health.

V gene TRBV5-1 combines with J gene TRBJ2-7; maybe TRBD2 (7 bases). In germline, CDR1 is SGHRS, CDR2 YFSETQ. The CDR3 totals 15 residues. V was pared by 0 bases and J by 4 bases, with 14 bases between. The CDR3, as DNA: TGCGCCAGCAGCTTGGGGGCGGGGGCCGTTTACGAGCAGTACTTC. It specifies CASSLGAGAVYEQYF.

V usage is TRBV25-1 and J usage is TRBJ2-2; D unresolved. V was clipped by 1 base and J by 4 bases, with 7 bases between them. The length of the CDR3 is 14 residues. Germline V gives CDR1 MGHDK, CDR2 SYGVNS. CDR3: CASSESVPTGELFF. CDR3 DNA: TGTGCCAGCAGTGAATCGGTGCCCACCGGGGAGCTGTTTTTT.

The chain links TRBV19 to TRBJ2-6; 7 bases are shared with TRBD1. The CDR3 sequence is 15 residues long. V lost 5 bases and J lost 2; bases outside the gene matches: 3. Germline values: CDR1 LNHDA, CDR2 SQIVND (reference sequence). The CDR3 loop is CASSAGTAGANVLTF. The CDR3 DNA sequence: TGTGCCAGTAGTGCAGGGACAGCTGGGGCCAACGTCCTGACTTTC. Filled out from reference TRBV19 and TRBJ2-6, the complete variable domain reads DGGITQSPKYLFRKEGQNVTLSCEQNLNHDAMYWYRQDPGQGLRLIYYSQIVNDFQKGDIAEGYSVSREKKESFPLTVTSAQKNPTAFYLCASSAGTAGANVLTFGAGSRLTVL.

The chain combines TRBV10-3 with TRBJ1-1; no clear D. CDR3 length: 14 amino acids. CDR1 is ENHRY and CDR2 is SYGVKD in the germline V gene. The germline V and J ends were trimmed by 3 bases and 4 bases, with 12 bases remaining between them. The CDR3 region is CAISDTTPSTEAFF. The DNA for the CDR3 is TGTGCCATCAGTGATACGACCCCTTCCACTGAAGCTTTCTTT.